The T cell receptor beta chain under discussion was sequenced for a study of technical replicates of blood from a handful of donors. The CDR3 totals 14 residues. Germline loops: CDR1 SGHNT, CDR2 YYREEE (reference sequence). The V and J ends lost 3 bases and 6 bases, in that order; junction bases with no gene match: 3. Sequencing used immunoSEQ multiplex PCR; TCRdb keeps in-frame clones, though not all of them. The sample has approximately 89,000 clones; roughly 94% are singletons. Input material: T cells isolated from PBMCs. The source of this sequence is a human donor in good health. The chain is built from TRBV5-4 and TRBJ1-1; TRBD1 aligns across 12 bases. The CDR3 protein is CASSWDRGHAEAFF. In DNA form, the CDR3 reads TGTGCCAGCAGCTGGGACAGGGGGCATGCTGAAGCTTTCTTT.